The subject of this entry is one T cell receptor (beta chain). Germline V gene sequence: CDR1 SGHDT, CDR2 YYEEEE. This CDR3 is built from 13 residues. Between the trimmed V and J ends, which lost 2 bases and 0 bases, there was a span of 5 bases. This record belongs to a study of T cells after yellow fever vaccination. TCRdb passed the 5' RACE reads through MiXCR, listing each CDR3 protein once. The sample lists about 360,000 distinct CDR3 sequences; 6% to 8% were seen once. Here the sequenced sample was PBMCs, taken 5 days after the yellow fever booster vaccination. The genes are TRBV5-6 and TRBJ1-1; D ambiguous. This clonotype was sampled from a young man who received the YFV17D yellow fever vaccine. CDR3 sequence reads: CASSFLLNTEAFF. CDR3 nucleotide sequence: TGTGCCAGCAGCTTCTTGCTGAACACTGAAGCTTTCTTT.